The 32 T cell receptor beta chains below were found in one sample sequenced in a study of cytomegalovirus exposure and HLA in healthy donors (TCRdb year 2017). Library preparation employed the immunoSEQ multiplex PCR assay. A mixture of 60 forward primers for TCR Vbeta segments and 13 reverse primers for TCR Jbeta segments was used in the multiplex PCR. TCRdb carries this immuneACCESS record with in-frame sequences only. Its versions omit some clonotypes, under half of them owing to an unresolved V gene in the studies checked, with the rest unexplained. The sample table holds about 190,000 clones, of which over 70% were seen once. Less than 2% of the sample rests with the top ten. Sequencing was done on a sample of PBMCs. The receptors derive from a woman under 30 in good health and CMV-seronegative.

This chain connects TRBV19 to TRBJ1-2, with TRBD1 as a possible D gene (5 bases). The CDR3 runs 14 residues. Looked up from germline, CDR1 is LNHDA and CDR2 is SQIVND (reference sequence). The V gene lost 0 bases and the J gene lost 7 bases, with 12 bases spanning the gap. The CDR3 reads CASSIDPRVGGYTF. The CDR3 nucleotides read TGTGCCAGTAGTATAGATCCCAGGGTTGGTGGCTACACCTTC.

Only a few counts were recorded for this clone. The V call is TRBV14, the J call TRBJ1-1; 7 nucleotides line up with TRBD1. The CDR3 spans 14 residues. Germline V gene lookup returns CDR1 SGHDN and CDR2 FVKESK. Trimming removed 4 bases from V and 1 base from J; junction bases left unmatched: 3. The DNA of the CDR3 is TGTGCCAGCAGCCTCCGGACAGGGAACACTGAAGCTTTCTTT. Amino acids: CASSLRTGNTEAFF.

This clone was seen only a few times. CDR3 bases: TGTGCCAGCAGCTTCTACCGGGACACGGAACAAGAGACCCAGTACTTC. It specifies CASSFYRDTEQETQYF. This chain connects TRBV5-6 to TRBJ2-5; a possible D gene is TRBD1 (6 bases). In germline, CDR1 is SGHDT, CDR2 YYEEEE. Deletions cut 2 bases from V and 2 bases from J, with 16 bases between. This CDR3 has 16 residues.

This clone has only a few counts. The genes are TRBV20-1 and TRBJ1-1; possibly TRBD1 for D (5 bases). CDR3 length equals 11 residues. CDR1 is DFQATT, CDR2 SNEGSKA, per germline (reference sequence). Trimming removed 6 bases at V and 9 bases at J, with 14 bases between. This CDR3 reads CSAIPGLQAFF. For the CDR3, the DNA is TGCAGTGCGATCCCGGGACTACAAGCTTTCTTT.

J is TRBJ1-6 and V is TRBV15, with D uncertain. The CDR3 has 18 amino acids. V was pared by 0 bases and J by 9 bases, with 21 bases between. Germline V gene sequence: CDR1 LNHNV, CDR2 YYDKDF (reference sequence). The chain's CDR3 is CATSREPPPRIIISPLHF. The CDR3 DNA sequence: TGTGCCACCAGCAGAGAGCCACCCCCGAGGATTATAATTTCACCCCTCCACTTT.

V and J are TRBV10-3 and TRBJ2-5, with 11 positions matching TRBD2. Trimming at V came to 0 bases and at J to 4 bases, leaving 4 bases not matched to a gene. This CDR3 is 16 amino acids long. Germline V gives CDR1 ENHRY, CDR2 SYGVKD. The CDR3 coding sequence is TGTGCCATCAGTGAGTCGAAGCTAGCGGGGGGAGAGACCCAGTACTTC. Translated: CAISESKLAGGETQYF.

The chain links TRBV10-3 to TRBJ2-5; D might be TRBD1 (7 bases). V shed 6 bases and J shed 3 bases, with 20 bases lying between them. Germline lookup yields CDR1 ENHRY and CDR2 SYGVKD. This CDR3 contains 16 residues. The CDR3 sequence: CAISRRGTGTEETQYF. The CDR3 nucleotides are TGTGCCATCAGCCGGAGGGGAACCGGGACAGAAGAGACCCAGTACTTC.

The CDR3 reads CASSYRASFNGYTF. The CDR3, as DNA: TGTGCCAGCAGTTACCGGGCTAGCTTTAATGGCTACACCTTC. J is TRBJ1-2 and V is TRBV6-5; D is unresolved. This CDR3 contains 14 residues. The germline CDR1 and CDR2 sequences are MNHEY and SVGAGI. Trimming pared 2 bases from V and 6 bases from J, leaving 13 bases between.

This chain links TRBV10-2 with TRBJ2-1; 13 bases match TRBD2. Germline lookup yields CDR1 WSHSY and CDR2 SAAADI. This CDR3 spans 16 amino acids. The trim removed 6 bases at V and 8 bases at J, leaving 10 bases unmatched. In nucleotides, the CDR3 is TGCGCCAGCAGCACGCAGACTAGCGGGAGGTTCTATGAGCAGTTCTTC. This translates into CASSTQTSGRFYEQFF.

V is TRBV7-2 and J is TRBJ2-3; 7 bases are a match to TRBD1. The CDR3 contains 13 residues. Germline V gene data show CDR1 as SGHTA and CDR2 as FQGNSA. J was trimmed by 3 bases and V by 4 bases; bases with no gene match: 1. As DNA, the CDR3 is TGTGCCAGCAGCTCAGGGGGAACAGATACGCAGTATTTT. Protein: CASSSGGTDTQYF.

V is TRBV11-2 and J is TRBJ1-3, with D unresolved. This CDR3 spans 16 amino acids. Germline assignment: CDR1 SGHAT and CDR2 FQNNGV. Trimming cost V 0 bases and J 0 bases, with 9 bases left between them. CDR3 DNA: TGTGCCAGCAGCTTAGATTTAATTAACTCTGGAAACACCATATATTTT. This encodes CASSLDLINSGNTIYF.

This chain uses TRBV11-3 with TRBJ1-1, with a tentative D call TRBD1 (5 bases). The V gene lost 3 bases and the J gene lost 6 bases, with 11 bases spanning the gap. Germline V gene data show CDR1 as SGHNT and CDR2 as YENEEA. This CDR3 comprises 13 residues. The CDR3 is CASSFGGSSEAFF. As DNA, the CDR3 is TGTGCCAGCAGCTTTGGGGGGTCTTCTGAAGCTTTCTTT. The complete variable domain, with remaining parts taken from reference TRBV11-3 and TRBJ1-1, reads EAGVVQSPRYKIIEKKQPVAFWCNPISGHNTLYWYLQNLGQGPELLIRYENEEAVDDSQLPKDRFSAERLKGVDSTLKIQPAELGDSAVYLCASSFGGSSEAFFGQGTRLTVV.

This clone was picked up one time. The chain links TRBV12-5 to TRBJ2-4; TRBD1 might be the D (6 bases). Looked up from germline, CDR1 is LGHNT and CDR2 is FRNRAP. The CDR3 totals 16 residues. Trimming stripped 7 bases from V and 1 base from J, with 17 bases between. The CDR3 loop reads CASEGGPRLAKNIQYF. The CDR3 coding sequence is TGTGCTAGTGAAGGGGGACCAAGGTTGGCCAAAAACATTCAGTACTTC.

The rearrangement links TRBV2 to TRBJ1-2; D is undetermined. The length of the CDR3 is 17 residues. V was pared by 0 bases and J by 2 bases, with 16 bases between. CDR1 is SNHLY and CDR2 is FYNNEI in the germline V gene. DNA of the CDR3: TGTGCCAGCAGTGAAGCGCTTAACAGTCGGAAAAACTATGGCTACACCTTC. Its translation: CASSEALNSRKNYGYTF.

The chain has TRBV19 and TRBJ1-6, with 7 positions matching TRBD1. CDR3 length: 16 amino acids. CDR1 and CDR2 (germline): LNHDA, SQIVND (reference sequence). Unmatched junction bases numbered 14, after V lost 11 bases and J lost 4 bases. CDR3: CAGQKQGNTYNSPLHF. For the CDR3, the DNA is TGTGCCGGCCAGAAACAGGGGAACACATATAATTCACCCCTCCACTTT. The full variable domain, completed using reference TRBV19 and TRBJ1-6, is DGGITQSPKYLFRKEGQNVTLSCEQNLNHDAMYWYRQDPGQGLRLIYYSQIVNDFQKGDIAEGYSVSREKKESFPLTVTSAQKNPTAFYLCAGQKQGNTYNSPLHFGNGTRLTVT.

The gene calls are TRBV6-6 and TRBJ2-2; 9 bases align to TRBD1. Trimming cost V 5 bases and J 5 bases; bases outside gene matches: 3. The CDR3 covers 14 residues. Germline values: CDR1 MNHNY, CDR2 SVGAGI (reference sequence). CDR3 sequence: CASSPQGATGELFF. The CDR3 bases are TGTGCCAGCAGTCCACAGGGGGCGACCGGGGAGCTGTTTTTT.

This clone appeared a few times. The chain has TRBV5-1 and TRBJ2-7; 12 nucleotides align to TRBD1. Germline CDR1 and CDR2: SGHRS and YFSETQ. V dropped 4 bases and J dropped 5; count of bases not matched to a gene: 7. This CDR3 has 15 amino acids. The CDR3 sequence is CASSVPGQGAHEQYF. In DNA form, the CDR3 reads TGCGCCAGCAGCGTCCCGGGACAGGGGGCCCACGAGCAGTACTTC.

This chain joins TRBV5-1 and TRBJ1-2; the match to TRBD1 covers 7 bases. V lost 0 bases, J lost 3 bases, and 11 bases stayed unmatched. The CDR3 is made up of 17 amino acids. CDR1 is SGHRS and CDR2 is YFSETQ in the germline V gene. CDR3 region: CASSLVAPAGGYYGYTF. In DNA form, the CDR3 reads TGCGCCAGCAGCTTGGTAGCCCCGGCAGGGGGATACTATGGCTACACCTTC.

The rearrangement uses TRBV10-3 and TRBJ2-2, with 12 bases matching TRBD2. CDR1 and CDR2 from the germline V gene are ENHRY and SYGVKD. The CDR3 has 14 amino acids. With V trimmed by 10 bases and J by 3 bases, 3 bases remained unmatched. The CDR3 nucleotides are TGTGCCACCCGACTAGCGGGAGACACCGGGGAGCTGTTTTTT. It is translated as CATRLAGDTGELFF.

V and J are TRBV5-1 and TRBJ2-3, with 14 positions matching TRBD2. Germline trimming cut 0 bases from V and 5 bases from J; bases unmatched to any gene: 5. CDR1 is SGHRS and CDR2 is YFSETQ in the germline V gene. The CDR3 runs to 17 residues. The DNA for the CDR3 is TGCGCCAGCAGCTTGGGACTAGCGGGGGGGCGAGGAGATACGCAGTATTTT. It yields the protein CASSLGLAGGRGDTQYF. Complete variable domain (other parts from reference TRBV5-1 and TRBJ2-3): KAGVTQTPRYLIKTRGQQVTLSCSPISGHRSVSWYQQTPGQGLQFLFEYFSETQRNKGNFPGRFSGRQFSNSRSEMNVSTLELGDSALYLCASSLGLAGGRGDTQYFGPGTRLTVL.

V usage is TRBV9 and J usage is TRBJ1-2; maybe TRBD1 (5 bases). There are 13 residues in the CDR3. Trimming shortened V by 0 bases and J by 8 bases, and 11 bases separated the two germline ends. Germline lookup yields CDR1 SGDLS and CDR2 YYNGEE. CDR3: CASSVVWGEGYTF. DNA for the CDR3: TGTGCCAGCAGCGTAGTTTGGGGGGAAGGCTACACCTTC. Supplemented by reference TRBV9 and TRBJ1-2, the full variable domain reads DSGVTQTPKHLITATGQRVTLRCSPRSGDLSVYWYQQSLDQGLQFLIQYYNGEERAKGNILERFSAQQFPDLHSELNLSSLELGDSALYFCASSVVWGEGYTFGSGTRLTVV.

This chain links TRBV29-1 with TRBJ1-1, with D hard to call. Germline assignment: CDR1 SQVTM and CDR2 ANQGSEA. This CDR3 contains 12 residues. V dropped 8 bases and J dropped 6 bases, with 16 bases sitting between them. The CDR3 coding sequence is TGCAGCTTTTGGAGGGTTGGCGCTGAAGCTTTCTTT. It specifies CSFWRVGAEAFF.

V usage is TRBV4-1 and J usage is TRBJ1-5, with D hard to call. This CDR3 is 13 amino acids long. Germline CDR1 MGHRA, CDR2 YSYEKL. V was shortened by 5 bases and J by 3 bases, with 8 bases between the two germline ends. CDR3 nucleotides: TGCGCCAGCAGCGTGGTAGACAATCAGCCCCAGCATTTT. Translated, it gives CASSVVDNQPQHF.

The chain uses TRBV5-6 and TRBJ1-3, with D tentatively TRBD1 (6 bases). This CDR3 has 15 amino acids. Trimming removed 0 bases from V and 4 bases from J, with 11 bases in between. Germline CDR1 and CDR2: SGHDT and YYEEEE. In DNA, the CDR3 is TGTGCCAGCAGCTTGGTGGGGGCGCAGGGAAACACCATATATTTT. Its translation is CASSLVGAQGNTIYF.

The V gene is TRBV28, the J gene TRBJ2-7, with 8 bases identical to TRBD1. After removal of 7 bases from V and 3 bases from J, the junction contained 8 bases not matched to a gene. The CDR3 loop spans 14 amino acids. Germline V gives CDR1 MDHEN, CDR2 SYDVKM. DNA for the CDR3: TGTGCCAGCAATAGGCCGGGACAGGTCTACGAGCAGTACTTC. Amino acids: CASNRPGQVYEQYF.

The chain joins TRBV6-1 to TRBJ1-1, with a possible D match to TRBD1 (6 bases). Germline V gene data show CDR1 as MNHNS and CDR2 as SASEGT. The CDR3 contains 15 residues. The V end lost 4 bases, the J end lost 11 bases, and 23 bases lay between the germline ends. CDR3 amino acids: CASSGVLQGLGGAFF. The DNA for the CDR3 is TGTGCCAGCAGTGGGGTACTACAGGGCCTTGGAGGCGCTTTCTTT.

This rearrangement joins TRBV14 to TRBJ2-1; 12 bases map to TRBD1. The CDR3 totals 15 residues. Per germline, CDR1 SGHDN and CDR2 FVKESK. V shed 4 bases, J shed 6 bases, and the junction held 4 bases outside the gene matches. The DNA of the CDR3 is TGTGCCAGCAGCCCCGGGACAGGGGGCTTCAATGAGCAGTTCTTC. Amino acids: CASSPGTGGFNEQFF.

The V and J genes are TRBV18 and TRBJ1-1; no clear D. Germline-derived CDR1 and CDR2 are KGHSH and LQKENI. CDR3 size: 12 residues. Trimming took 3 bases from V and 5 from J, leaving 7 bases between them. The chain's CDR3 is CASSPGWTEAFF. In nucleotides, the CDR3 is TGTGCCAGCTCACCCGGTTGGACTGAAGCTTTCTTT.

V is TRBV7-2 and J is TRBJ2-3, with 10 bases matching TRBD2. V trimming: 5 bases; J trimming: 6 bases; junction bases outside the gene matches: 8. There are 15 residues in the CDR3. Germline CDR1 SGHTA, CDR2 FQGNSA. The DNA of the CDR3 is TGTGCCAGCAGCCTCCAGCGGGAGGGTGTGGATACGCAGTATTTT. This codes for CASSLQREGVDTQYF. Based on the CDR3 plus reference TRBV7-2 and TRBJ2-3, the full variable domain is GAGVSQSPSNKVTEKGKDVELRCDPISGHTALYWYRQSLGQGLEFLIYFQGNSAPDKSGLPSDRFSAERTGGSVSTLTIQRTQQEDSAVYLCASSLQREGVDTQYFGPGTRLTVL.

The chain couples TRBV6-4 to TRBJ1-2; TRBD1 matches at 9 bases. CDR3 size: 16 residues. Germline V gives CDR1 MRHNA, CDR2 SNTAGT. The J segment lost 5 bases and the V segment lost 7 bases, leaving 14 bases of the junction unmatched. The CDR3 DNA reads as TGTGCCAGCACCCGTCCCTCCGGGACAGGGAGTTATGGCTACACCTTC. As protein: CASTRPSGTGSYGYTF.

This clone appeared a few times. The chain has TRBV19 and TRBJ1-2, with a tentative D call TRBD1 (5 bases). Trimming stripped 5 bases from V and 4 bases from J, with 14 bases between. Germline CDR1 is LNHDA and CDR2 is SQIVND (reference sequence). The CDR3 consists of 14 residues. CDR3 region: CASSGRGPAYGYTF. The CDR3 DNA sequence: TGTGCCAGTAGTGGTAGGGGCCCGGCCTATGGCTACACCTTC.

The rearrangement joins TRBV28 to TRBJ1-2; 8 bases are shared with TRBD1. J gave up 3 bases and V 6 bases, and 9 bases lay outside the gene matches. In germline, CDR1 is MDHEN, CDR2 SYDVKM. This CDR3 comprises 15 residues. The CDR3: CASRYQGAGDYGYTF. CDR3 sequence (DNA): TGTGCCAGCAGATACCAGGGGGCGGGCGACTATGGCTACACCTTC.